Included here is one T cell receptor (beta chain) sequence, with context. The sample belongs to a study of T cell changes during pregnancy in multiple sclerosis. The CDR3 length is 12 residues. Per the germline V gene, CDR1 is SGHAT and CDR2 is FQNNGV. V lost 1 base and J lost 7, with 5 bases in between. Data came from immunoSEQ multiplex PCR; TCRdb stores just in-frame clones and leaves some out. The sample consists of some 41,000 clones, more than 70% of them appearing once. This sequence joins TRBV11-2 and TRBJ1-5; possible D gene TRBD1, 5 bases. The specimen comprised CD8+ T cells from peripheral blood mononuclear cells, sampled in the first trimester of pregnancy. The sequence came from a female donor with multiple sclerosis, enrolled in a pregnancy study. CDR3 residues: CASSLGGQPQHF. Here the CDR3 DNA reads TGTGCCAGCAGCTTAGGGGGCCAGCCCCAGCATTTT. Filled out from reference TRBV11-2 and TRBJ1-5, the complete variable domain reads EAGVAQSPRYKIIEKRQSVAFWCNPISGHATLYWYQQILGQGPKLLIQFQNNGVVDDSQLPKDRFSAERLKGVDSTLKIQPAKLEDSAVYLCASSLGGQPQHFGDGTRLSIL.